This record looks at one T cell receptor beta chain sequence and its context. Its antigen is undetermined. This CDR3 spans 14 amino acids. The V gene lost 3 bases and the J gene lost 1 base, with 10 bases spanning the gap. Germline CDR1 is LNHDA and CDR2 is SQIVND (reference sequence). Profiling relied on immunoSEQ multiplex PCR, and the TCRdb table lists in-frame clones only, not all of them. Seen here are about 90,000 clones, about 91% observed once, and the top ten hold 5% to 6.5%. These data are taken from a study of T cell responses to AZD1222 COVID-19 vaccine. Study-level findings and limits: Donors, mostly white British, included more females; clonal diversity was possibly underestimated. Vaccine-associated CD4 TCRs spanned spike, dominant at 160-218 and 743-854. Spike-specific TCR breadth and depth rose after two AZD1222 doses. Variant regions that are unmutated are reportedly the target of nearly half of spike-specific TCRs.

V and J are TRBV19 and TRBJ2-7, with D unresolved. Sequencing used peripheral blood, obtained 28 days after the second AZD1222 dose. This receptor was identified in an adult who received the AZD1222 COVID-19 vaccine. The CDR3 loop is CASSIVSASYEQYF. In nucleotides, the CDR3 is TGTGCCAGTAGTATTGTGTCAGCTTCCTACGAGCAGTACTTC.